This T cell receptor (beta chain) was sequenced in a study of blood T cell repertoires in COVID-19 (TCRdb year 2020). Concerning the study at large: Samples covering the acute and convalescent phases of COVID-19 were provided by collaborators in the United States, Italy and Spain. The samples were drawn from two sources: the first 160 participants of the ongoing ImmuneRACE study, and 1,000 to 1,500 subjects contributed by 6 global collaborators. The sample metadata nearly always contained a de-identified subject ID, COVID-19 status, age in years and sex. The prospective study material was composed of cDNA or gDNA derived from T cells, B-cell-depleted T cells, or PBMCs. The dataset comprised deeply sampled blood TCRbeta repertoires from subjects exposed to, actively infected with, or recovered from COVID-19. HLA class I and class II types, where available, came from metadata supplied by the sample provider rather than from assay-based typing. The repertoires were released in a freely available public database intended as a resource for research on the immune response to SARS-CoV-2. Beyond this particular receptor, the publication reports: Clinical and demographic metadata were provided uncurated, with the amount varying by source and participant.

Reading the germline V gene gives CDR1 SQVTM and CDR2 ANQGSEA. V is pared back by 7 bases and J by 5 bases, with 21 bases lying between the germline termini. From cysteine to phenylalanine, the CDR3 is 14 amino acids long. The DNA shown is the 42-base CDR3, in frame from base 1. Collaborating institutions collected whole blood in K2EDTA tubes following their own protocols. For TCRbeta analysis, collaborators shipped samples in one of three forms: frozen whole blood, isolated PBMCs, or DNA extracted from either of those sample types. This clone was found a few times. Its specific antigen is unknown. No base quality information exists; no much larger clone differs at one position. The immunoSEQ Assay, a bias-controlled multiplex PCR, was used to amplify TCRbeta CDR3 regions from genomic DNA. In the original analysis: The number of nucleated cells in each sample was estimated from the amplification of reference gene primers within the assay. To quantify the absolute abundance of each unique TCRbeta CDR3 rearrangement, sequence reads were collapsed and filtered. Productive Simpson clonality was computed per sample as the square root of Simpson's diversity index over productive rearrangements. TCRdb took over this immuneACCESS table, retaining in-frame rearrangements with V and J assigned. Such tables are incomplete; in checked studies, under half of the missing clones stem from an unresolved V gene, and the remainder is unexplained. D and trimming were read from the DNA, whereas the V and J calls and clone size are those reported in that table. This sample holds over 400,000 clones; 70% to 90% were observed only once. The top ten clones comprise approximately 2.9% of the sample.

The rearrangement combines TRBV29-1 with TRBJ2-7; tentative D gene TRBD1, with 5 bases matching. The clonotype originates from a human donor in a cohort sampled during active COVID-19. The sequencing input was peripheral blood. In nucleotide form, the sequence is TGCAGCGCTGCCGGACAACCTCCCCGAAACGAGCAGTACTTC. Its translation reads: CSAAGQPPRNEQYF.